This TCR beta chain was found in a study of T cell responses to AZD1222 COVID-19 vaccine. This CDR3 region has 14 residues. Germline V CDR1 and CDR2: WNHNN, SYGVQD (reference sequence). The table came from immunoSEQ multiplex PCR; TCRdb's copy has only in-frame clones and leaves some out. The sample lists tens of thousands of clones, around nine tenths seen once, with 9.5% to 13% in the top ten. The input for sequencing was peripheral blood, taken on day 0 of AZD1222 vaccination. The receptor was derived from an adult in good health. The chain is built from TRBV10-1 and TRBJ2-7; the D gene is possibly TRBD1 (5 bases). TRBJ2-1 explains the end of the DNA better; the J call may be wrong. The DNA of the CDR3 is TGCGCCAGCAGTGAGGGGGCACCCTACAATGAGCAGTTCTTC. Protein product: CASSEGAPYNEQFF.